The 17 T cell receptor beta chains reported below all come from one sample, sequenced in a study of Tregs in tolerant kidney transplant recipients. Clones were read by immunoSEQ multiplex PCR, and TCRdb kept only the in-frame ones, dropping some. The sample totals about 30,000 clones. This material consisted of CD8+ T cells from blood, taken before the transplant. The receptors were gathered from a human donor who received a combined kidney and bone marrow transplant.

In the case of this clone: The CDR3 end lies 3 residues beyond the end of the read and is filled in from the germline J gene. The chain carries TRBV30 and TRBJ2-7; 9 positions agree with TRBD2. Germline CDR1 GTSNPN, CDR2 SVGIG (reference sequence). V trimming: 3 bases; J trimming: 2 bases; junction bases outside the gene matches: 5. The CDR3 length is 14 residues. The covered CDR3 bases are TGTGCCTGGAGCCTTAGCGGGGGCACCTACGAG. Its translation: CAWSLSGGTYE. The full CDR3 is CAWSLSGGTYEQYF.

To note about this clone: The read ends 3 residues early relative to the CDR3; the germline J gene fills the gap. This chain connects TRBV19 to TRBJ2-2; D is ambiguous. V dropped 3 bases and J dropped 7 bases, with 6 bases sitting between them. The CDR3 contains 12 residues. Germline loops: CDR1 LNHDA, CDR2 SQIVND (reference sequence). The CDR3 region is CASSMPGGELFF. CDR3 DNA (partial): TGTGCCAGTAGTATGCCCGGCGGGGAG.

About this clone: The read is 3 residues too short to cover the CDR3 end, so that end is filled in from the germline J gene. V and J are TRBV5-1 and TRBJ2-2; TRBD1 matches 11 bases. V shed 3 bases, J shed 6 bases, and the junction held 4 bases outside the gene matches. Germline V gives CDR1 SGHRS, CDR2 YFSETQ. The CDR3 runs 15 residues. CDR3 in amino acids: CASSWTGGGSGELFF. The sequenced part of the CDR3 DNA is TGCGCCAGCAGCTGGACAGGGGGCGGATCCGGGGAG.

With regard to this clone: With the read ending 3 residues before the CDR3 end, the germline J gene is used to fill in that end. The chain carries TRBV7-9 and TRBJ2-7, with 7 bases matching TRBD2. Germline values: CDR1 SEHNR, CDR2 FQNEAQ (reference sequence). The CDR3 spans 15 residues. V was clipped by 6 bases and J by 0 bases; unmatched bases: 8. CDR3 region: CASSHRTRFSYEQYF. The sequenced part of the CDR3 DNA is TGTGCCAGCAGTCACCGGACTAGGTTCTCCTACGAG.

On this clone itself: The CDR3 is cut off 3 residues early in the read; its end comes from the germline J gene. This sequence joins TRBV7-8 and TRBJ1-1; D call uncertain. The CDR3 is made up of 15 amino acids. Germline V lookup: CDR1 SGHVS, CDR2 FQNEAQ. Trimming removed 5 bases at V and 1 base at J, with 14 bases between. This chain's CDR3 is CASSQELFQNTEAFF. The DNA read from the CDR3 is TGTGCCAGCAGCCAGGAGCTATTCCAGAACACTGAA. The variable domain in full, completed from reference TRBV7-8 and TRBJ1-1, reads GAGVSQSPRYKVAKRGQDVALRCDPISGHVSLFWYQQALGQGPEFLTYFQNEAQLDKSGLPSDRFFAERPEGSVSTLKIQRTQQEDSAVYLCASSQELFQNTEAFFGQGTRLTVV.

About this clone: The read ends 3 residues early relative to the CDR3; the germline J gene fills the gap. This chain connects TRBV29-1 to TRBJ2-1, with D uncertain. The CDR3 runs 13 residues. V dropped 3 bases and J dropped 2 bases, with 8 bases sitting between them. The V gene's germline CDR1 is SQVTM and CDR2 ANQGSEA. Partial CDR3 DNA: TGCAGCGTTGACCGTCTCCCCTACAATGAG. Its protein is CSVDRLPYNE. The full CDR3 protein is CSVDRLPYNEQFF.

In regard to this clone: The read falls 3 residues short of the CDR3 end, and the missing part is taken from the germline J gene. This chain connects TRBV19 to TRBJ1-5, with TRBD1 matching over 9 bases. This CDR3 spans 15 amino acids. The V segment lost 7 bases and the J segment 0 bases; nucleotides outside the gene matches: 4. Germline V gives CDR1 LNHDA, CDR2 SQIVND (reference sequence). This CDR3 reads CASMGQGYSNQPQHF. The CDR3 bases that were read are TGTGCCAGTATGGGACAGGGTTATAGCAATCAGCCC.

Turning to this clone: The sequence runs out 3 residues before the end of the CDR3; the remainder is reconstructed from the germline J gene. This chain uses TRBV20-1 with TRBJ2-1; D is perhaps TRBD2 (5 bases). Trimming removed 5 bases at V and 1 base at J, with 18 bases between. The CDR3 consists of 16 residues. Germline-derived CDR1 and CDR2 are DFQATT and SNEGSKA (reference sequence). The CDR3 sequence: CSAAAAPLPSYNEQFF. Incomplete CDR3 DNA: TGCAGTGCTGCAGCGGCCCCCCTTCCTTCCTACAATGAG.

Notes on this clone: The CDR3 extends 3 residues past the end of the read, so its final part is completed from the germline J gene. The V call is TRBV5-1, the J call TRBJ1-6, with a possible D match to TRBD1 (6 bases). Germline lookup yields CDR1 SGHRS and CDR2 YFSETQ. This CDR3 has 14 amino acids. The V gene lost 0 bases and the J gene lost 7 bases, with 8 bases spanning the gap. CDR3 region: CASSLVGGNSPLHF. The DNA read from the CDR3 is TGCGCCAGCAGCTTGGTAGGGGGAAATTCACCC.

Its frequency marks this clone as large. Read data end 3 residues before the CDR3 end; the end is taken from the germline J gene. The chain couples TRBV20-1 to TRBJ2-6; D not certain. With 8 bases removed from V and 0 bases from J, the gap between germline ends came to 14 bases. CDR1 is DFQATT, CDR2 SNEGSKA, per germline (reference sequence). The CDR3 extends over 15 amino acids. The sequenced CDR3 bases are TGCAGTACCCTAAACCCCCTCTCTGGGGCCAACGTC. This gives the protein CSTLNPLSGANV. In full, the CDR3 is CSTLNPLSGANVLTF.

As concerns this clone: The CDR3 end is not reached by the read, which stops 3 residues before it; the germline J gene fills it in. The V gene is TRBV2, the J gene TRBJ2-5, with TRBD1 matching over 7 bases. This CDR3 has 13 residues. V lost 5 bases to trimming and J lost 2 bases; unmatched junction nucleotides: 2. Germline lookup yields CDR1 SNHLY and CDR2 FYNNEI. CDR3 DNA, as far as it was read: TGTGCCAGCAGTCCCAGGGGGCAAGAGACC. Its translation is CASSPRGQET. The whole CDR3 reads CASSPRGQETQYF.

Comments on this clone: The CDR3 is cut off 3 residues early in the read; its end comes from the germline J gene. This sequence joins TRBV14 and TRBJ1-4, with D tentatively TRBD1 (5 bases). The germline V and J ends were trimmed by 0 bases and 6 bases, with 14 bases remaining between them. In germline, CDR1 is SGHDN, CDR2 FVKESK. The CDR3 is made up of 16 amino acids. The CDR3 spells CASSQDSRAVYEKLFF. CDR3 bases read: TGTGCCAGCAGCCAAGATAGCAGGGCGGTTTATGAAAAA.

Points on this clone: Read coverage stops 3 residues before the CDR3 terminus; the germline J gene supplies the remainder. The gene calls are TRBV7-9 and TRBJ1-5; D is undetermined. CDR3 size: 13 residues. V was pared by 2 bases and J by 5 bases, with 7 bases between. Germline lookup yields CDR1 SEHNR and CDR2 FQNEAQ (reference sequence). The CDR3 reads CASSLTGDQPQHF. CDR3 DNA (partial): TGTGCCAGCAGCTTAACCGGTGATCAGCCC. Looking up the rest from reference TRBV7-9 and TRBJ1-5 gives the full variable domain: DTGVSQNPRHKITKRGQNVTFRCDPISEHNRLYWYRQTLGQGPEFLTYFQNEAQLEKSRLLSDRFSAERPKGSFSTLEIQRTEQGDSAMYLCASSLTGDQPQHFGDGTRLSIL.

Turning to this clone: Read coverage stops 3 residues before the CDR3 terminus; the germline J gene supplies the remainder. The chain couples TRBV20-1 to TRBJ2-5; D gene uncertain. CDR3 length equals 14 residues. V lost 5 bases and J 5 bases, leaving 18 bases between the germline ends. Germline assignment: CDR1 DFQATT and CDR2 SNEGSKA (reference sequence). CDR3 DNA, as far as it was read: TGCAGTGCTCCGCCTCGGGTGGTGGAGGAGACC. Protein sequence: CSAPPRVVEET. The full CDR3 sequence reads CSAPPRVVEETQYF.

Details on this clone: The read terminates 3 residues ahead of where the CDR3 ends, so the germline J gene completes it. V gene TRBV13 combines with J gene TRBJ2-7; 12 positions agree with TRBD2. The V segment lost 0 bases and the J segment 1 base; nucleotides outside the gene matches: 4. Germline CDR1 and CDR2: PRHDT and FYEKMQ (reference sequence). The CDR3 length is 17 residues. This chain's CDR3 is CASSLGLAGGPSYEQYF. CDR3 DNA (partial): TGTGCCAGCAGCTTAGGACTAGCGGGAGGTCCGTCCTACGAG.

On this clone: The sequence runs out 3 residues before the end of the CDR3; the remainder is reconstructed from the germline J gene. J is TRBJ2-5 and V is TRBV28; D possibly corresponds to TRBD2 (5 bases). The CDR3 runs 13 residues. CDR1 and CDR2 (germline): MDHEN, SYDVKM. Trimming cost V 5 bases and J 6 bases, with 13 bases left between them. The sequenced part of the CDR3 DNA is TGTGCCAGCAGTGTGGACGGGGAAAAGACC. Translated: CASSVDGEKT. The CDR3 reads in full as CASSVDGEKTQYF.

Notes on this clone: The read halts 3 residues ahead of the CDR3 end, with the missing end drawn from the germline J gene. This chain uses TRBV7-3 with TRBJ2-3; D ambiguous. The CDR3 has 13 amino acids. The ends were cut back, 5 bases at V and 6 bases at J, with 12 bases in the middle. Germline V gene lookup returns CDR1 SGHTA and CDR2 FQGTGA. The sequenced CDR3 bases are TGTGCCAGCAGCCCCCCAGGCTCTGATACG. The encoded protein is CASSPPGSDT. In full, the CDR3 is CASSPPGSDTQYF.